This T cell receptor (beta chain) was recorded in a study of blood T cell repertoires in COVID-19. The authors' processing: Estimates of nucleated cell counts were drawn from the amplification of reference gene primers. Here immunoSEQ multiplex PCR was the method, and the copy in TCRdb shows in-frame clones only, minus some. D and trimming were read from the DNA, whereas the V and J calls and clone size are those reported in that table. There are some 250,000 clones in the sample; around 85% occur only once, and approximately 12% lies in the top ten. The material sequenced was peripheral blood. This TCR was sampled from a woman aged 25 to 39 with COVID-19, enrolled during active disease.

The CDR3 is CASSIVPTSSYNEQFF. The CDR3 region has the DNA TGTGCCAGTAGTATAGTTCCAACTAGCTCCTACAATGAGCAGTTCTTC. The V call is TRBV19, the J call TRBJ2-1; D may be TRBD2 (5 bases). The CDR3 totals 16 residues. Germline V CDR1 and CDR2: LNHDA, SQIVND (reference sequence). Trimming shortened V by 1 base and J by 0 bases, and 10 bases separated the two germline ends.